A single sample is the source of the 6 T cell receptor beta chains below, sequenced in a study of cytomegalovirus exposure and HLA in healthy donors. In the PCR, 60 Vbeta and 13 Jbeta primers were used. Using immunoSEQ multiplex PCR, the repertoire was profiled, and TCRdb retains in-frame clones only, with some absent. Of about 120,000 clones in the sample, roughly 70% were seen once. Material: PBMCs. All receptors come from a woman in her forties in good health and CMV-seropositive.

The chain has TRBV11-2 and TRBJ2-7; 12 bases fit TRBD2. CDR1 SGHAT and CDR2 FQNNGV come from the germline V gene. This CDR3 is 16 amino acids long. Trimming removed 1 base from V and 2 bases from J; junction bases left unmatched: 3. For the CDR3, the DNA is TGTGCCAGCAGCTTAGGGACTAGCGGGGCCACCTACGAGCAGTACTTC. Translating it yields CASSLGTSGATYEQYF.

The J gene is TRBJ2-3, the V gene TRBV5-6, with TRBD1 identical over 7 bases. This CDR3 has 16 amino acids. From germline, CDR1 is SGHDT and CDR2 YYEEEE. V shed 1 base, J shed 4 bases, and the junction held 9 bases outside the gene matches. The chain's CDR3 is CASSLSWTGGSDTQYF. DNA for the CDR3: TGTGCCAGCAGCTTGTCCTGGACAGGTGGTTCAGATACGCAGTATTTT.

V and J are TRBV11-2 and TRBJ1-2; 9 bases are shared with TRBD1. With V trimmed by 5 bases and J by 7 bases, 11 bases remained unmatched. The CDR3 has 15 amino acids. CDR1 is SGHAT and CDR2 is FQNNGV in the germline V gene. CDR3 in amino acids: CASSIGTGIFGGYTF. CDR3 coding DNA: TGTGCCAGCAGCATAGGGACAGGGATATTCGGTGGCTACACCTTC.

CDR3 sequence: CASSEPRGLTQQQFF. CDR3 nucleotide sequence: TGTGCCAGCAGTGAACCCCGGGGGTTGACACAACAGCAGTTCTTC. V and J are TRBV2 and TRBJ2-1; TRBD2 is a possible D gene (6 bases). Germline V gives CDR1 SNHLY, CDR2 FYNNEI. V shed 2 bases and J shed 11 bases, with 19 bases lying between them. The CDR3 spans 15 residues.

This sequence joins TRBV7-9 and TRBJ1-5; D is perhaps TRBD1 (6 bases). The germline CDR1 and CDR2 sequences are SEHNR and FQNEAQ (reference sequence). This CDR3 comprises 16 residues. V was cut by 5 bases and J by 1 base, with 15 bases left in between. The CDR3 nucleotides read TGTGCCAGCAGCGGGGGCGGGGGGGCGAGCAATCAGCCCCAGCATTTT. It translates to CASSGGGGASNQPQHF.

J is TRBJ2-7 and V is TRBV28; possible D gene TRBD1, 6 bases. Germline V gene sequence: CDR1 MDHEN, CDR2 SYDVKM. V was trimmed by 6 bases and J by 3 bases, leaving 18 bases between them. The CDR3 sequence is 15 residues long. CDR3 DNA sequence: TGTGCCAGCAGGTGGGACACCGCCTCGGACTACGAGCAGTACTTC. The encoded protein is CASRWDTASDYEQYF.